These T cell receptor beta chains were read from a single sample in a study of T-cell memory formation after mild COVID-19. TCRdb analysed the 5' RACE reads with MiXCR anew, one entry per CDR3 protein. This sample carries 470,000 or so distinct CDR3 sequences, 20% to 25% of them seen once, and the ten largest clones take around 13%. The sample taken for sequencing was PBMCs or a T cell subset sorted from them (not recorded which). These receptors all stem from an adult woman who had mild COVID-19 (a few samples of this study predate the infection). Cell type and time point are not known. CDR3s leave out the opening cysteine and the closing phenylalanine or tryptophan. Clone size is shown for a subset of rows, as once, few, many or a class of expanded clone.

V: TRBV30; size: .; length: 11; CDR3: AWEIDRDSEAF
V: TRBV4-1; size: .; length: 12; CDR3: ASSQASLNTEAF
V: TRBV7-9; size: few; length: 14; CDR3: ASSFPTSGVGDTQY
V: TRBV15; size: .; length: 14; CDR3: ATSRAQLAGQETQY
V: TRBV5-1; size: few; length: 13; CDR3: ASSLVAGGDSPLH
V: TRBV9; size: .; length: 14; CDR3: ASSVAVAGGLDEQY
V: TRBV5-1; size: .; length: 12; CDR3: ASSLAGTSDTQY
V: TRBV30; size: few; length: 13; CDR3: AWRVGQGARETQY
V: TRBV24-1; size: .; length: 13; CDR3: ATSGPSGPTDTQY
V: TRBV7-8; size: few; length: 17; CDR3: ASSLEWLGPSNFPGELF
V: TRBV5-1; size: .; length: 11; CDR3: ASKVTGQLEAF
V: TRBV25-1; size: .; length: 13; CDR3: ASSPRAEYQETQY
V: TRBV15; size: few; length: 12; CDR3: ATSKGRGNTEAF
V: TRBV7-6; size: .; length: 13; CDR3: ASSLAGQGFSPLH
V: TRBV5-1; size: .; length: 12; CDR3: ASSSPQGPYEQY
V: TRBV7-9; size: .; length: 16; CDR3: ASSLDRTSGSFTDTQY
V: TRBV28; size: .; length: 10; CDR3: ASSEVYNEQF
V: TRBV18; size: few; length: 13; CDR3: ASSPPMGLNTEAF
V: TRBV7-6; size: .; length: 13; CDR3: ASSSAGTANTEAF
V: TRBV24-1; size: .; length: 12; CDR3: ATSDPGSVYEQY
V: TRBV20-1; size: .; length: 12; CDR3: SALNPRGNQPQH
V: TRBV12-3/TRBV12-4; size: few; length: 10; CDR3: ASMTSWETQY
V: TRBV11-2; size: .; length: 16; CDR3: ASSLVRFEAGGTGELF
V: TRBV5-1; size: .; length: 14; CDR3: ASSPFLAGADRTQY
V: TRBV5-1; size: .; length: 13; CDR3: ASSFRDGSSYEQY
V: TRBV28; size: few; length: 12; CDR3: AIPPGEVSDTQY
V: TRBV5-6; size: few; length: 11; CDR3: ASSLALTPEQY